Listed below are T cell receptor beta chains from one sample, sequenced in a study of identical twins. TCRdb redid the calling of the 5' RACE reads with MiXCR, one entry per CDR3 protein. The sample lists roughly 490,000 distinct CDR3 sequences; 13% to 15% were seen once. A further study also used this sample, focusing on yellow fever vaccine responses in identical twins.

The sample taken for sequencing was CD4+ T cells sorted from blood. These receptors all come from a woman between 18 and 29 years old in good health. Each CDR3 is given with its conserved first and last residue. A D gene is named only where the DNA matches it firmly. Size tells how often a clone was seen (once, few, many) or the class of an expanded clone, and some rows leave it out.

>TRBV10-3|TRBD1|NA|TRBJ2-7
CAITNRGASSYEQYF
TGTGCCATCACTAACAGGGGGGCTTCTTCCTACGAGCAGTACTTC
>TRBV28|NA|NA|TRBJ1-5
CASSSPASSQPQHF
TGTGCCAGCAGTTCGCCGGCTAGCAGCCAGCCCCAGCATTTT
>TRBV7-2|NA|few|TRBJ2-2
CASSSYFGDGELFF
TGTGCCAGCAGCTCGTATTTCGGGGACGGGGAGCTGTTTTTT
>TRBV7-9|TRBD1|NA|TRBJ2-2
CASSFWTGAGTGELFF
TGTGCCAGCAGCTTCTGGACAGGGGCCGGCACCGGGGAGCTGTTTTTT
>TRBV10-3|NA|few|TRBJ2-7
CAISEEGGQFPWYF
TGTGCCATCAGTGAAGAGGGGGGACAGTTTCCGTGGTACTTC
>TRBV7-2|NA|NA|TRBJ2-2
CASSILLAPIPEELFF
TGTGCCAGCAGCATTTTACTAGCCCCGATCCCGGAGGAGCTGTTTTTT
>TRBV11-3|NA|NA|TRBJ2-2
CASSPGTENTGELFF
TGTGCCAGCAGCCCCGGGACGGAGAACACCGGGGAGCTGTTTTTT
>TRBV20-1|TRBD2|few|TRBJ2-7
CSARGGGLYEQYF
TGCAGTGCTAGGGGGGGGGGACTCTACGAGCAGTACTTC
>TRBV2|NA|few|TRBJ2-4
CASMAAKNIQYF
TGTGCCAGCATGGCCGCCAAAAACATTCAGTACTTC
>TRBV12-3/TRBV12-4|NA|few|TRBJ2-1
CASRDPGRTGHNEQFF
TGTGCCAGCAGGGACCCGGGTCGTACAGGCCACAATGAGCAGTTCTTC
>TRBV2|TRBD1|NA|TRBJ1-2
CASRVEGQGIHGYTF
TGTGCCAGCAGGGTCGAAGGACAGGGGATACATGGCTACACCTTC
>TRBV28|NA|few|TRBJ2-1
CASSPRLVLQFF
TGTGCCAGCAGCCCCAGACTAGTATTACAGTTCTTC
>TRBV25-1|NA|few|TRBJ2-2
CASSELSKTFANTGELFF
TGTGCCAGCAGTGAATTAAGTAAGACATTCGCGAACACCGGGGAGCTGTTTTTT
>TRBV7-2|TRBD2|once|TRBJ2-7
CASSPGGAEYYEQYF
TGTGCCAGCAGCCCCGGGGGGGCAGAGTACTACGAGCAGTACTTC
>TRBV28|NA|few|TRBJ1-4
CASSLSSGLPNEKLFF
TGTGCCAGCAGTTTATCCTCTGGGCTCCCGAATGAAAAACTGTTTTTT
>TRBV5-1|TRBD2|NA|TRBJ2-5
CASSLEASGQETQYF
TGCGCCAGCAGCTTGGAGGCTAGCGGGCAAGAGACCCAGTACTTC
>TRBV5-1|NA|few|TRBJ1-4
CASSLAGPPYNEKLFF
TGCGCCAGCAGCTTGGCTGGACCCCCGTATAATGAAAAACTGTTTTTT
>TRBV28|NA|NA|TRBJ2-7
CASQALPSSYEQYF
TGTGCCAGTCAAGCACTCCCGAGCTCCTACGAGCAGTACTTC
>TRBV5-1|NA|NA|TRBJ2-3
CASSLDGPSTDTQYF
TGCGCCAGCAGCTTGGACGGACCTAGCACAGATACGCAGTATTTT
>TRBV6-2/TRBV6-3|TRBD1|NA|TRBJ1-5
CASRPGAGQGVQPQHF
TGTGCCAGCAGGCCGGGGGCGGGACAGGGAGTTCAGCCCCAGCATTTT
>TRBV12-3/TRBV12-4|TRBD1|NA|TRBJ2-7
CASRPRGQGIYEQYF
TGTGCCAGCAGACCTCGAGGACAGGGGATTTACGAGCAGTACTTC
>TRBV7-8|NA|many|TRBJ2-3
CASRSRPDTQYF
TGTGCCAGCAGGTCACGGCCAGATACGCAGTATTTT
>TRBV25-1|TRBD1|NA|TRBJ2-2
CASSEWTGAFGELFF
TGTGCCAGCAGTGAATGGACAGGGGCGTTCGGGGAGCTGTTTTTT
>TRBV18|TRBD1|few|TRBJ2-5
CASSPHTGVEETQYF
TGTGCCAGCTCACCCCATACAGGGGTGGAAGAGACCCAGTACTTC
>TRBV29-1|NA|NA|TRBJ2-3
CSPRDLSTDTQYF
TGCAGCCCGCGGGACCTAAGCACAGATACGCAGTATTTT
>TRBV12-3/TRBV12-4|NA|many|TRBJ1-2
CASSLYGDYGYTF
TGTGCCAGCAGTTTGTATGGGGACTATGGCTACACCTTC
>TRBV6-2/TRBV6-3|NA|NA|TRBJ2-1
CASGSTGGISGSSYNEQFF
TGTGCCAGCGGAAGCACAGGGGGGATTAGCGGGAGCTCCTACAATGAGCAGTTCTTC
>TRBV5-6|NA|NA|TRBJ2-3
CASSFPGGSSTDTQYF
TGTGCCAGCAGCTTTCCTGGCGGGTCTTCCACAGATACGCAGTATTTT
>TRBV5-1|TRBD1|few|TRBJ1-2
CASSRVRDSYGYTF
TGCGCCAGCAGTCGGGTCCGGGACAGCTATGGCTACACCTTC
>TRBV3-1|NA|many|TRBJ1-2
CASSQGGNGYTF
TGTGCCAGCAGCCAAGGGGGGAATGGCTACACCTTC
>TRBV20-1|NA|NA|TRBJ2-7
CSVAGRLRPEYF
TGCAGTGTTGCGGGACGGCTTCGACCGGAGTACTTC
>TRBV6-1|NA|few|TRBJ1-2
CAIPGLYYGYTF
TGTGCCATCCCAGGACTCTACTATGGCTACACCTTC
>TRBV4-2|NA|many|TRBJ2-5
CASSQRLQGGGETQYF
TGTGCCAGCAGCCAGCGACTTCAGGGTGGCGGGGAGACCCAGTACTTC
>TRBV7-8|TRBD2|NA|TRBJ2-3
CASSLAWASGSTDTQYF
TGTGCCAGCAGCTTAGCTTGGGCTAGCGGGAGCACAGATACGCAGTATTTT
>TRBV15|NA|NA|TRBJ2-6
CATSRDRGDSGANVLTF
TGTGCCACCAGCAGAGATAGGGGGGACTCTGGGGCCAACGTCCTGACTTTC
>TRBV4-2|NA|many|TRBJ1-5
CASSQAGSQVEHF
TGTGCCAGCAGCCAAGCGGGCAGCCAGGTGGAGCATTTT
>TRBV2|TRBD1|NA|TRBJ2-7
CASRKGQGGGEQYF
TGTGCCAGCAGGAAGGGACAGGGAGGCGGCGAGCAGTACTTC
>TRBV11-1|TRBD1|NA|TRBJ2-7
CASSRNMGQGYEQYF
TGTGCCAGCAGCCGGAACATGGGACAGGGATACGAGCAGTACTTC
>TRBV9|NA|few|TRBJ2-2
CASSVDPGAHRELFF
TGTGCCAGCAGCGTAGACCCAGGAGCCCACCGGGAGCTGTTTTTT
>TRBV6-1|NA|few|TRBJ2-3
CASSQTASSTDTQYF
TGTGCCAGCAGTCAGACAGCCTCTAGCACAGATACGCAGTATTTT
>TRBV7-2|NA|NA|TRBJ2-7
CASSFAGGRAGSYEQYF
TGTGCCAGCAGCTTCGCCGGGGGGCGAGCGGGGTCCTACGAGCAGTACTTC
>TRBV10-3|TRBD1|few|TRBJ2-3
CAISQGQGATDTQYF
TGTGCCATCAGCCAGGGACAGGGGGCGACAGATACGCAGTATTTT
>TRBV7-9|TRBD1|NA|TRBJ2-5
CASTTGGLETQYF
TGTGCCAGCACTACAGGGGGTCTCGAGACCCAGTACTTC
>TRBV2|NA|NA|TRBJ2-1
CASGSRGSGGPNEQFF
TGTGCCAGCGGGTCCAGGGGATCCGGGGGGCCTAATGAGCAGTTCTTC
>TRBV5-4|NA|few|TRBJ1-1
CASSSPGTAGSTEAFF
TGTGCCAGCAGCTCGCCCGGGACTGCAGGGAGCACTGAAGCTTTCTTT
>TRBV20-1|TRBD1|NA|TRBJ1-2
CSARDRVGGYGYTF
TGCAGTGCAAGGGACAGGGTTGGGGGGTATGGCTACACCTTC
>TRBV4-3|NA|many|TRBJ2-2
CASSPGDEVGELFF
TGCGCCAGCAGCCCAGGTGACGAGGTCGGGGAGCTGTTTTTT
>TRBV15|NA|few|TRBJ2-7
CATSREQSYEQYF
TGTGCCACCAGCAGAGAACAGTCCTACGAGCAGTACTTC
>TRBV7-2|NA|NA|TRBJ2-3
CASSLVPAATDTQYF
TGTGCCAGCAGCTTAGTTCCGGCGGCTACAGATACGCAGTATTTT
>TRBV6-5|NA|few|TRBJ1-5
CASSFGGAGQPQHF
TGTGCCAGCAGTTTTGGGGGAGCCGGACAGCCCCAGCATTTT